What follows are 2 T cell receptor beta chains derived from one specimen sequenced in a study of T cell responses to AZD1222 COVID-19 vaccine. The method was immunoSEQ multiplex PCR; TCRdb's version includes in-frame clones alone and lacks a portion of them. The table records 150,000 to 200,000 clones, approximately 88% of them present only once. This specimen was peripheral blood, taken on day 0 of AZD1222 vaccination. These receptors came from an adult in good health.

This clone has only one observation. The J gene is TRBJ2-1, the V gene TRBV6-1, with a possible D match to TRBD2 (5 bases). Germline CDR1 is MNHNS and CDR2 is SASEGT. The CDR3 has 16 residues. The V and J ends lost 2 bases and 4 bases respectively, with 15 bases between them. CDR3 sequence: CASSEFVSGKYNEQFF. CDR3 bases: TGTGCCAGCAGTGAATTCGTCTCGGGGAAGTACAATGAGCAGTTCTTC.

This chain joins TRBV4-1 and TRBJ1-6, with 9 bases fitting TRBD1. Germline CDR1 reads MGHRA; CDR2 reads YSYEKL. Trimming removed 5 bases from V and 5 bases from J; junction bases left unmatched: 16. The CDR3 has 19 amino acids. The chain's CDR3 is CASSFRDRAFSADNSPLHF. CDR3 sequence (DNA): TGCGCCAGCAGCTTCCGGGACAGGGCTTTTTCCGCCGATAATTCACCCCTCCACTTT.